These 22 T cell receptor beta chains were sequenced from one sample in a study of cytomegalovirus exposure and HLA in healthy donors. With 60 Vbeta and 13 Jbeta primers, the PCR was carried out. Libraries were prepared by immunoSEQ multiplex PCR; TCRdb keeps only in-frame clonotypes and omits some of them. Of 85,000 to 120,000 clones listed, roughly three quarters are singletons. The sequencing input was PBMCs. These receptors all stem from a male donor in good health and CMV-seropositive.

This chain uses TRBV6-5 with TRBJ2-7; D is perhaps TRBD2 (5 bases). Germline CDR1 is MNHEY and CDR2 is SVGAGI. CDR3 length: 13 residues. Trimming cost V 6 bases and J 3 bases, with 12 bases left between them. As DNA, the CDR3 is TGTGCCAGCAGATCGGTCGAGGGCTACGAGCAGTACTTC. Protein: CASRSVEGYEQYF.

J is TRBJ2-1 and V is TRBV9, with 8 nucleotides matching TRBD2. Trimming removed 3 bases from V and 8 bases from J; junction bases left unmatched: 10. CDR1 is SGDLS and CDR2 is YYNGEE in the germline V gene. This CDR3 is 15 amino acids long. CDR3 sequence: CASSAPGGGGHEQFF. The CDR3 DNA is TGTGCCAGCAGCGCCCCGGGGGGGGGAGGACATGAGCAGTTCTTC.

Notes on this clone: Other nucleotide sequences in the sample specify the same CDR3. The chain uses TRBV29-1 and TRBJ2-3; possible D gene TRBD2, 7 bases. Trimming took 1 base from V and 3 from J, leaving 23 bases between them. CDR1 is SQVTM and CDR2 is ANQGSEA in the germline V gene. The CDR3 runs 18 residues. The CDR3 loop reads CSVEARSLGEGETDTQYF. The CDR3 DNA follows: TGCAGCGTTGAAGCCCGGTCTCTTGGGGAGGGGGAAACAGATACGCAGTATTTT.

This clone showed up just a few times. V and J are TRBV18 and TRBJ1-1; possibly TRBD1 for D (6 bases). V lost 6 bases and J lost 1, with 9 bases in between. Germline CDR1 reads KGHSH; CDR2 reads LQKENI. This CDR3 has 13 amino acids. The CDR3 loop is CASSGQTNTEAFF. CDR3 DNA: TGTGCCAGCTCTGGACAGACGAACACTGAAGCTTTCTTT.

V gene TRBV5-1 combines with J gene TRBJ2-5; 13 bases line up with TRBD2. The V gene's germline CDR1 is SGHRS and CDR2 YFSETQ. After removal of 0 bases from V and 4 bases from J, the junction contained 12 bases not matched to a gene. CDR3 length: 19 residues. The CDR3 region has the DNA TGCGCCAGCAGCTTGGTCGCTTCCAGGACTAGCGGGAGTAGAGAGACCCAGTACTTC. Its protein is CASSLVASRTSGSRETQYF.

The rearrangement links TRBV5-4 to TRBJ1-4; tentative D call: TRBD1 (5 bases). CDR1 SGHNT and CDR2 YYREEE come from the germline V gene (reference sequence). The CDR3 has 13 amino acids. Trimming left V 4 bases short and J 7 bases short, with 11 bases between. The CDR3 protein is CASSGRGTEKLFF. CDR3 coding DNA: TGTGCCAGCAGCGGGAGGGGAACTGAAAAACTGTTTTTT.

V gene TRBV9 combines with J gene TRBJ2-3; possibly TRBD1 for D (5 bases). V was pared by 4 bases and J by 5 bases, with 11 bases between. Looked up from germline, CDR1 is SGDLS and CDR2 is YYNGEE. The CDR3 runs to 13 residues. The CDR3 spells CASSSGREDTQYF. CDR3 bases: TGTGCCAGCAGCAGTGGCAGGGAAGATACGCAGTATTTT.

This clone was counted a few times. V is TRBV9 and J is TRBJ2-5, with D hard to call. This CDR3 is 14 amino acids long. Per germline, CDR1 SGDLS and CDR2 YYNGEE. V was shortened by 0 bases and J by 5 bases, with 11 bases between the two germline ends. The CDR3 region is CASSVGARGETQYF. The CDR3 DNA is TGTGCCAGCAGCGTAGGAGCCAGAGGTGAGACCCAGTACTTC.

This chain connects TRBV5-4 to TRBJ2-5; 10 bases agree with TRBD2. Judging by the DNA end, TRBJ2-7 fits better; the J call may be wrong. The CDR3 spans 16 residues. Germline V gives CDR1 SGHNT, CDR2 YYREEE (reference sequence). CDR3 DNA: TGTGCCAGCAGCCCAAAAACCAGCGGGAGGGGTTACGAGCAGTACTTC. This translates into CASSPKTSGRGYEQYF.

This clone was recorded a few times. The rearrangement uses TRBV7-2 and TRBJ2-3, with D possibly being TRBD1 (7 bases). This CDR3 is built from 15 residues. In germline, CDR1 is SGHTA, CDR2 FQGNSA. V lost 2 bases to trimming and J lost 4 bases, with 13 bases between them. Written as DNA, the CDR3 is TGTGCCAGCAGCTTACGGACAGGAGGGCCAGATACGCAGTATTTT. Translating gives CASSLRTGGPDTQYF.

The chain couples TRBV29-1 to TRBJ2-1; 7 bases align to TRBD2. The V segment lost 6 bases and the J segment 3 bases; nucleotides outside the gene matches: 5. The CDR3 spans 13 residues. The V gene's germline CDR1 is SQVTM and CDR2 ANQGSEA. The CDR3 loop is CSVSGGSYNEQFF. The DNA of the CDR3 is TGCAGCGTATCGGGCGGGAGCTACAATGAGCAGTTCTTC.

The J gene is TRBJ2-5, the V gene TRBV7-2; 7 bases are shared with TRBD2. CDR3 length: 14 residues. CDR1 is SGHTA and CDR2 is FQGNSA in the germline V gene. V shed 3 bases and J 3 bases; nucleotides not matched to a gene: 4. Here the CDR3 DNA reads TGTGCCAGCAGCTTTGGTGGGACTAAAGAGACCCAGTACTTC. Encoded protein: CASSFGGTKETQYF.

The J gene is TRBJ2-5, the V gene TRBV19; the D gene is possibly TRBD2 (5 bases). The CDR3 has 15 residues. Per germline, CDR1 LNHDA and CDR2 SQIVND (reference sequence). V was cut by 2 bases and J by 2 bases, with 12 bases left in between. Here the CDR3 reads CASSIHSDYQETQYF. The CDR3 DNA reads as TGTGCCAGTAGTATACACTCAGACTATCAAGAGACCCAGTACTTC.

About this clone: At one of its ends the junction is not consistent with the germline gene, which may arise from a read error. The chain joins TRBV19 to TRBJ1-5; 10 positions agree with TRBD1. CDR3 size: 17 residues. The germline gives CDR1 LNHDA, CDR2 SQIVND (reference sequence). CDR3 region: CASSRPRDRGSDQLQHF. The CDR3 DNA reads TGTGCCAGTAGTAGACCCCGGGACAGGGGATCCGATCAGCTCCAGCATTTT.

This clone was counted a single time. The DNA for the CDR3 is TGCGCCAGCAGTAGGACAGCGGCCCAAGAGACCCAGTACTTC. It specifies CASSRTAAQETQYF. This chain links TRBV5-1 with TRBJ2-5; tentatively, D is TRBD1 (6 bases). This CDR3 spans 14 amino acids. The V and J ends lost 5 bases and 1 base respectively, with 12 bases between them. In germline, CDR1 is SGHRS, CDR2 YFSETQ.

This chain uses TRBV6-5 with TRBJ1-2, with a weak D call TRBD1 (5 bases). CDR1 is MNHEY and CDR2 is SVGAGI in the germline V gene. This CDR3 is built from 15 residues. V was shortened by 0 bases and J by 4 bases, with 12 bases between the two germline ends. Here the CDR3 reads CASSYSIMGGYGYTF. The DNA for the CDR3 is TGTGCCAGCAGTTACTCGATAATGGGGGGCTATGGCTACACCTTC.

V gene TRBV10-3 combines with J gene TRBJ2-2, with 7 bases that match TRBD1. The junction had 7 bases not matched to a gene; V was cut back by 5 bases and J by 10 bases. CDR1 and CDR2 (germline): ENHRY, SYGVKD. The CDR3 is 13 amino acids. The CDR3 region has the DNA TGTGCCATCAGTAGACAGGGAAATGAGGAGCTGTTTTTT. Residues: CAISRQGNEELFF.

The sample holds one count of this clone. The chain combines TRBV7-8 with TRBJ2-3, with 8 bases lining up with TRBD1. The CDR3 is 14 amino acids. V lost 4 bases to trimming and J lost 4 bases; unmatched junction nucleotides: 4. CDR1 SGHVS and CDR2 FQNEAQ come from the germline V gene. The CDR3 DNA reads TGTGCCAGCAGCTCCGACAGGGGACCAGATACGCAGTATTTT. Translation gives CASSSDRGPDTQYF.

The gene calls are TRBV10-3 and TRBJ2-5; no definite D call. The V end lost 10 bases, the J end lost 3 bases, and 15 bases lay between the germline ends. The CDR3 extends over 13 amino acids. CDR1 is ENHRY, CDR2 SYGVKD, per germline. The CDR3 protein is CASSRGSEETQYF. CDR3 bases: TGTGCCAGTAGTCGAGGTTCCGAAGAGACCCAGTACTTC.

A few counts support this clone. J is TRBJ2-1 and V is TRBV5-4, with TRBD2 matching 7 bases. The CDR3 loop spans 17 amino acids. The V gene's germline CDR1 is SGHNT and CDR2 YYREEE (reference sequence). The ends lost 4 bases at V and 0 bases at J; junction bases unmatched: 10. The CDR3 loop is CASSPEGGDYSYNEQFF. CDR3 DNA sequence: TGTGCCAGCAGCCCCGAGGGAGGGGACTACTCCTACAATGAGCAGTTCTTC. Full variable domain (outside the CDR3, taken from reference TRBV5-4 and TRBJ2-1): ETGVTQSPTHLIKTRGQQVTLRCSSQSGHNTVSWYQQALGQGPQFIFQYYREEENGRGNFPPRFSGLQFPNYSSELNVNALELDDSALYLCASSPEGGDYSYNEQFFGPGTRLTVL.

The J gene is TRBJ2-3, the V gene TRBV6-1; 8 positions match TRBD2. This CDR3 is 15 amino acids long. The germline V gene has CDR1 MNHNS and CDR2 SASEGT. The V gene end was trimmed by 7 bases and the J gene end by 0 bases; junction bases not matched to a gene: 6. CDR3 protein: CASTLAVLSTDTQYF. In nucleotides, the CDR3 is TGTGCCAGCACACTAGCGGTCCTAAGCACAGATACGCAGTATTTT.

This clone appeared a single time. Sequence at one end of the junction differs from germline and may be a read error. The sample holds other DNA sequences that translate to the same CDR3. V usage is TRBV29-1 and J usage is TRBJ1-5; the D gene is possibly TRBD1 (5 bases). This CDR3 has 14 residues. Germline CDR1 reads SQVTM; CDR2 reads ANQGSEA. CDR3 nucleotide sequence: TGCAGCGTGAGAACGGGGGATAGCAATCAACCCCAGCATTTT. The encoded protein is CSVRTGDSNQPQHF.